The TCR beta chain under discussion was sequenced for a study of identical twins listed by TCRdb under 2016. For context, the study as a whole: TCR alpha and beta repertoires from monozygotic twins, unrelated adults of various ages and cord blood were deep-sequenced to test whether fetal clonotypes persist. To rule out contamination, the twin experiments were replicated at different times with different library preparation protocols. The investigation overall reported the following: In beta out-of-frame sequences, excess twin sharing was weaker, because having fewer shared sequences lowered the signal-to-noise ratio. Recombination models systematically underestimated out-of-frame TCR alpha sharing in monozygotic twins but agreed with sharing between unrelated individuals. Invariant T cells such as MAIT and iNKT could partly confound zero-insertion analyses, although diverse VJ usage argued against such confounding for most clonotypes. Fewer insertions were carried by abundant cord blood beta clonotypes, a similar but weaker trend appeared in young adult naive repertoires, and no such trend appeared in memory repertoires. Because the same donors could not be followed over many years, conclusions were based on cross-sectional statistical analysis. Compared with coincidental sharing between unrelated individuals, out-of-frame TCR alpha sequences shared between twins showed an excess of sequences with low generation probability.

The protocol used for the library was 5' RACE. TCRdb lists the instrument as Illumina HiSeq 2000. A universal primer binding site was introduced by template switching, and a unique molecular identifier was present in the final cDNA, enabling accurate counting of TCR cDNA molecules. First-strand cDNA for TCR alpha and beta chains was synthesized from specific primers in the conserved constant-segment region. Each cDNA library was double barcoded, with a SMART-Mk sample barcode plus Illumina barcodes, to control for contamination. TruSeq adapter sequences and Illumina sample barcodes were added in two successive PCR steps. Sequencing of the TCR alpha and beta cDNA libraries was done on the Illumina HiSeq platform using custom primers. As for how the authors treated the data: MiGEC processed the raw reads to extract unique molecular identifiers, while MiXCR was used to determine the CDR3 positions. For each individual, recombination models were inferred using an EM algorithm with the repgenHMM and IGoR tools. Shared clonotypes were analyzed with the tcR package in R, and sharing was normalized by the product of cloneset sizes. To study raw recombination without the effects of thymic and clonal selection, out-of-frame nonproductive sequences were analyzed. TCRdb took the public reads, trimmed them with fastp at Q25, ran MiXCR for clone calling and kept in-frame beta chains. All rows with the same CDR3 protein become a single entry with the most common DNA and genes. The V and J calls here are based on TCRdb, not the publication. The sample table contains approximately 1.8 million distinct CDR3 sequences; only one count was recorded for less than 40% of them. The top ten clones comprise around 0.25% of the sample.

A note on this clonotype: The antigen it binds to is not known. Base quality data are lacking; no much larger clone is found one base away.

Every donor in the study was a healthy Caucasian. The germline V gene specifies SNHLY as CDR1 and FYNNEI as CDR2. V is reduced by 6 bases and J by 3 bases, leaving a spacing of 6 bases between them. From cysteine to phenylalanine, the CDR3 is 11 amino acids long. The DNA shown is the 33-base CDR3, in frame from base 1. The V and J genes are TRBV2 and TRBJ2-7, with the D gene too uncertain to name. The specimen sequenced was cord blood. The clonotype comes from a newborn girl in good health. This receptor has the CDR3 CASRANYEQYF. The DNA sequence is as follows: TGTGCCAGCAGGGCAAACTACGAGCAGTACTTC. Outside the CDR3, residues come from the reference TRBV2 and TRBJ2-7 proteins, so the full variable domain is: EPEVTQTPSHQVTQMGQEVILRCVPISNHLYFYWYRQILGQKVEFLVSFYNNEISEKSEIFDDQFSVERPDGSNFTLKIRSTKLEDSAMYFCASRANYEQYFGPGTRLTVT.